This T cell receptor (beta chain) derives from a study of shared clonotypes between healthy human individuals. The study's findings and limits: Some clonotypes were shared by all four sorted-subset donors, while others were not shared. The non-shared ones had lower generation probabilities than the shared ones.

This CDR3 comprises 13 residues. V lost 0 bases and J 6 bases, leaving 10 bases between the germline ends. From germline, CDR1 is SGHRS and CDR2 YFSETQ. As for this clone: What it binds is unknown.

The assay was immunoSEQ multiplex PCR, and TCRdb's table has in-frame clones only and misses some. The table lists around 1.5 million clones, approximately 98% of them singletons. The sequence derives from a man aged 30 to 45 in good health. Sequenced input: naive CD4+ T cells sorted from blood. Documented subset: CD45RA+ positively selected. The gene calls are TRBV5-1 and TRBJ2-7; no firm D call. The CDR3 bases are TGCGCCAGCAGCTTGGCCAGCTTACGCGAGCAGTACTTC. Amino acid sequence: CASSLASLREQYF.